This T cell receptor (beta chain) appears in the sequencing data of a study of identical twins (dated by TCRdb to the mid-2010s). Broadly, across the study: TCR alpha and beta repertoires from monozygotic twins, unrelated adults of various ages and cord blood were deep-sequenced to test whether fetal clonotypes persist. Replicate twin experiments were performed at different times using different library preparation protocols to rule out contamination. Overall study outcomes, separate from this receptor: Because the same donors could not be followed over many years, conclusions were based on cross-sectional statistical analysis. The excess sharing between twins in beta out-of-frame sequences was weaker because fewer shared sequences reduced the signal-to-noise ratio. Invariant T cells such as MAIT and iNKT could partly confound zero-insertion analyses, though diverse VJ usage argued against this for most clonotypes. Recombination models systematically underestimated out-of-frame TCR alpha sharing in monozygotic twins but agreed with sharing between unrelated individuals. Compared with coincidental sharing between unrelated individuals, out-of-frame TCR alpha sequences shared between twins showed an excess of sequences with low generation probability. Abundant cord blood beta clonotypes carried fewer insertions; young adult naive repertoires showed a weaker similar trend, while memory repertoires showed none.

Libraries were prepared through 5' RACE. The reads were generated on an Illumina HiSeq 2000. Template switching added a universal primer binding site, and the final cDNA carried a unique molecular identifier that allowed TCR cDNA molecules to be counted accurately. Specific primers in the conserved constant-segment region were used to synthesize first-strand cDNA for the TCR alpha and beta chains. To control for contamination, every cDNA library carried two barcodes: a SMART-Mk sample barcode plus Illumina barcodes. TruSeq adapter sequences along with Illumina sample barcodes were introduced in two successive PCR steps. The Illumina HiSeq platform was used with custom primers to sequence TCR alpha and beta cDNA libraries. As for how the authors treated the data: Unique molecular identifiers were extracted from raw reads with MiGEC, and CDR3 positions were determined with MiXCR. For each individual, recombination models were inferred using an EM algorithm with the repgenHMM and IGoR tools. Shared clonotype analysis was performed with the tcR package in R, normalizing sharing by the product of cloneset sizes. Out-of-frame nonproductive sequences were analyzed to study raw recombination free of thymic and clonal selection effects. Starting from the raw public reads, TCRdb applied fastp trimming at Q25, assembled clones with MiXCR and retained in-frame beta chains. Rows are unified per CDR3 protein, each entry keeping the most common DNA and genes. TCRdb, not the original authors, processed these V and J calls. The sample profile shows under 250,000 distinct CDR3 sequences; around 6.8% of them were found once. The biggest ten clones account for about 1.8% of the sample.

Taken from the germline V gene (reference sequence), the CDR1 and CDR2 loops are SGHNT and YYREEE. The CDR3, cysteine through phenylalanine, is 16 amino acids long. Only CDR3 DNA is held: 48 bases, read in frame from base 1. V is pared back by 2 bases and J by 4 bases, with 15 bases lying between the germline termini. Comments on this clonotype: It has no known antigen specificity. No base qualities exist here, and no much larger clone lies one base off it.

Only healthy Caucasian donors were included. Three pairs of female monozygotic twins, all aged 18 to 29 years, made up the twin cohort. Using Miltenyi CD45RO+ enrichment and human naive T-cell isolation kits, memory (CD45RO+) and naive T cells were isolated from PBMC. This sample also appeared in a second study, on yellow fever vaccine responses in identical twins. The second study also describes: According to the authors, in identical twins the way T cells responded to vaccination appeared partly convergent and partly personalized. In the study, vaccine-responding T cell clones were precisely tracked in identical twins.

The chain is assembled from TRBV5-4 and TRBJ2-2; the D element could tentatively be TRBD1 or TRBD2, as 5 bases agree for each. The clonotype comes from a young woman in good health. The sample comprised memory (CD45RO+) T cells sorted from blood. This specimen's cell subset or site label, per the study, means: CD45RO+ enriched T cells. The CDR3 protein sequence reads: CASSLGGSGATGELFF. The bases read TGTGCCAGCAGCTTAGGTGGGAGTGGGGCCACCGGGGAGCTGTTTTTT.